These 6 T cell receptor beta chains came from one sample sequenced in a study of T cells after yellow fever vaccination. TCRdb fed the 5' RACE reads into MiXCR, producing one record per CDR3 protein. The table includes 510,000 or so distinct CDR3 sequences, roughly a fifth detected once. The sequenced sample was PBMCs, obtained 15 days after the yellow fever booster vaccination. Receptors were obtained from a young man who received the YFV17D yellow fever vaccine.

The V and J genes are TRBV28 and TRBJ2-7, with D perhaps TRBD1 (7 bases). This CDR3 is built from 15 residues. Trimming cost V 6 bases and J 3 bases, with 18 bases left between them. CDR1 and CDR2 from the germline V gene are MDHEN and SYDVKM. DNA of the CDR3: TGTGCCAGCAGGGCCGCAGGGGGAGGCTTCTACGAGCAGTACTTC. Translating it yields CASRAAGGGFYEQYF.

In this sample, this clonotype turned up a few times. The V gene is TRBV5-4, the J gene TRBJ2-6; D perhaps matches TRBD2 (6 bases). CDR1 is SGHNT and CDR2 is YYREEE in the germline V gene (reference sequence). The V end lost 0 bases, the J end lost 0 bases, and 13 bases lay between the germline ends. The CDR3 totals 18 residues. In DNA, the CDR3 is TGTGCCAGCAGCTTGGAGGGGCGGGGTGTCTCTGGGGCCAACGTCCTGACTTTC. Its translation is CASSLEGRGVSGANVLTF.

This clonotype turned up a few times. V gene TRBV5-6 combines with J gene TRBJ2-7; TRBD1 might be the D (6 bases). The germline V gene has CDR1 SGHDT and CDR2 YYEEEE. The length of the CDR3 is 16 residues. Trimming stripped 2 bases from V and 1 base from J, with 16 bases between. CDR3 residues: CASSFLQVDRSYEQYF. CDR3 in DNA: TGTGCCAGCAGCTTCCTGCAGGTCGACAGGTCCTACGAGCAGTACTTC.

The chain uses TRBV5-6 and TRBJ1-4, with 7 bases that match TRBD1. Germline CDR1 and CDR2: SGHDT and YYEEEE. The CDR3 spans 14 residues. Losses at the gene ends were 4 bases for V and 8 bases for J; bases not matched to a gene: 8. CDR3 protein: CASSRTTGEEKLFF. The CDR3 coding sequence is TGTGCCAGCAGCAGAACTACAGGGGAAGAAAAACTGTTTTTT.

This clonotype was found a few times. The genes are TRBV20-1 and TRBJ2-7, with D possibly matching TRBD1 (5 bases). The CDR3 is 13 residues long. Per the germline V gene, CDR1 is DFQATT and CDR2 is SNEGSKA (reference sequence). The ends were cut back, 8 bases at V and 2 bases at J, with 16 bases in the middle. The CDR3 here is CSPFKGVTYEQYF. Written as DNA, the CDR3 is TGCAGTCCTTTCAAAGGGGTAACCTACGAGCAGTACTTC.

This clonotype occurred a few times. The chain has TRBV4-3 and TRBJ2-7, with TRBD1 as a possible D gene (6 bases). The CDR3 runs 14 residues. Deletions cut 0 bases from V and 4 bases from J, with 10 bases between. Looked up from germline, CDR1 is LGHNA and CDR2 is YSLEER. The CDR3 loop is CASSQDTGLYEQYF. The CDR3 DNA sequence: TGCGCCAGCAGCCAAGATACAGGGTTGTACGAGCAGTACTTC.